The 28 T cell receptor beta chains below were found in one sample sequenced in a study of CD8 T cells in Susac syndrome. When the RNA was reverse transcribed, random hexamers were used with an input of roughly 0.5 to 1 ug. MiXCR, run by TCRdb on the immunoSEQ multiplex PCR reads, gives a single entry per CDR3 protein. This sample has 180,000 or so distinct CDR3 sequences, with around 94% found just once. Sequencing was carried out using CD4+ T cells from PBMCs. The receptors derive from a human donor in good health.

This chain links TRBV7-2 with TRBJ1-1; 7 nucleotides agree with TRBD1. The length of the CDR3 is 14 residues. With V trimmed by 6 bases and J by 1 base, 5 bases remained unmatched. CDR1 and CDR2 (germline): SGHTA, FQGNSA. The CDR3 loop reads CASRTDRENTEAFF. CDR3 DNA sequence: TGTGCCAGCAGAACTGACAGGGAGAACACTGAAGCTTTCTTT.

The chain employs TRBV18 and TRBJ2-7, with 9 nucleotides matching TRBD2. The germline V gene has CDR1 KGHSH and CDR2 LQKENI. With V trimmed by 3 bases and J by 3 bases, 3 bases remained unmatched. CDR3 size: 14 residues. CDR3 nucleotides: TGTGCCAGCTCACCGGCGGGGGGGCACTACGAGCAGTACTTC. Protein: CASSPAGGHYEQYF. The entire variable domain, with the rest obtained from reference TRBV18 and TRBJ2-7, is as follows: NAGVMQNPRHLVRRRGQEARLRCSPMKGHSHVYWYRQLPEEGLKFMVYLQKENIIDESGMPKERFSAEFPKEGPSILRIQQVVRGDSAAYFCASSPAGGHYEQYFGPGTRLTVT.

This chain joins TRBV12-3 or TRBV12-4 and TRBJ1-5; the D is unclear. Trimming shortened V by 5 bases and J by 6 bases, and 11 bases separated the two germline ends. CDR3 length: 13 amino acids. The CDR3 DNA follows: TGTGCCAGCAGTCCCGCGCGGGGTCAGCCCCAGCATTTT. Translated: CASSPARGQPQHF.

This rearrangement joins TRBV15 to TRBJ2-7, with TRBD2 as a possible D gene (6 bases). This CDR3 spans 14 amino acids. CDR1 and CDR2 from the germline V gene are LNHNV and YYDKDF (reference sequence). V dropped 3 bases and J dropped 7 bases, with 16 bases sitting between them. In DNA form, the CDR3 reads TGTGCCACCAGCAGCCTTAACACCGGGGGAGAGCAGTACTTC. It translates to CATSSLNTGGEQYF.

This clonotype was found once. The rearrangement links TRBV18 to TRBJ1-1; the match to TRBD1 covers 7 bases. Germline V gene data show CDR1 as KGHSH and CDR2 as LQKENI. V gave up 5 bases and J gave up 6 bases; unmatched junction bases: 3. This CDR3 is built from 12 residues. The CDR3, as DNA: TGTGCCAGCTCAGCGACAGGGTCTGAAGCTTTCTTT. Its translation is CASSATGSEAFF. Filled out from reference TRBV18 and TRBJ1-1, the complete variable domain reads NAGVMQNPRHLVRRRGQEARLRCSPMKGHSHVYWYRQLPEEGLKFMVYLQKENIIDESGMPKERFSAEFPKEGPSILRIQQVVRGDSAAYFCASSATGSEAFFGQGTRLTVV.

The chain carries TRBV7-3 and TRBJ1-2; possibly TRBD1 for D (5 bases). CDR1 and CDR2 from the germline V gene are SGHTA and FQGTGA. Deletions cut 4 bases from V and 8 bases from J, with 11 bases between. The length of the CDR3 is 12 residues. In DNA, the CDR3 is TGTGCCAGCAGCTCCCTCGGGGGGGGCTACACCTTC. Translated, it gives CASSSLGGGYTF.

The chain combines TRBV9 with TRBJ2-1; possible D gene TRBD1, 5 bases. The CDR3 sequence is 16 residues long. Germline V CDR1 and CDR2: SGDLS, YYNGEE. V lost 0 bases, J lost 0 bases, and 10 bases lay in between. CDR3 region: CASSVGDSSSYNEQFF. The CDR3 DNA reads as TGTGCCAGCAGCGTAGGAGACAGTAGCTCCTACAATGAGCAGTTCTTC.

The chain employs TRBV9 and TRBJ1-2; D gene uncertain. Germline CDR1 reads SGDLS; CDR2 reads YYNGEE. Trimming shortened V by 0 bases and J by 4 bases, and 13 bases separated the two germline ends. CDR3 size: 15 residues. In nucleotides, the CDR3 is TGTGCCAGCAGCGTAGGGACCCCCGGAAGCTATGGCTACACCTTC. The encoded protein is CASSVGTPGSYGYTF.

This chain links TRBV6-5 with TRBJ2-2; no reliable D call. Trimming removed 8 bases at V and 6 bases at J, with 13 bases between. The CDR3 length is 13 residues. Germline assignment: CDR1 MNHEY and CDR2 SVGAGI. CDR3 sequence reads: CASGTRVAGELFF. CDR3 DNA: TGTGCCAGCGGCACGCGTGTAGCCGGGGAGCTGTTTTTT.

The V call is TRBV29-1, the J call TRBJ2-7; D not certain. The CDR3 runs to 10 residues. V was cut by 4 bases and J by 3 bases, with 4 bases left in between. Germline V gives CDR1 SQVTM, CDR2 ANQGSEA. CDR3 sequence reads: CSVGDYEQYF. CDR3 DNA sequence: TGCAGCGTTGGTGACTACGAGCAGTACTTC.

The rearrangement links TRBV4-2 to TRBJ2-3; D possibly matches TRBD1 or TRBD2 (6 bases each). V gave up 0 bases and J gave up 1 base, with 8 bases separating them. There are 15 residues in the CDR3. In germline, CDR1 is LGHNA, CDR2 YNFKEQ. CDR3 region: CASSQEGGGTDTQYF. For the CDR3, the DNA is TGTGCCAGCAGCCAAGAGGGGGGCGGCACAGATACGCAGTATTTT.

The rearrangement joins TRBV15 to TRBJ1-2, with D maybe TRBD1 (5 bases). V was trimmed by 2 bases and J by 8 bases, leaving 9 bases between them. Germline CDR1 is LNHNV and CDR2 is YYDKDF (reference sequence). The CDR3 is 12 amino acids. CDR3 nucleotides: TGTGCCACCAGCAGATTGAAGGGGGGCTACACCTTC. Protein: CATSRLKGGYTF.

The V and J genes are TRBV20-1 and TRBJ1-1; TRBD1 is a possible D gene (5 bases). The germline V gene has CDR1 DFQATT and CDR2 SNEGSKA (reference sequence). The length of the CDR3 is 11 residues. Between the trimmed V and J ends, which lost 2 bases and 10 bases, there was a span of 11 bases. CDR3 residues: CSARRGQGAFF. The CDR3 DNA is TGCAGTGCTAGACGGGGCCAGGGAGCTTTCTTT.

This chain uses TRBV29-1 with TRBJ2-1; 12 bases map to TRBD1. This CDR3 spans 13 amino acids. Trimming cost V 7 bases and J 7 bases; bases outside gene matches: 5. CDR1 and CDR2 from the germline V gene are SQVTM and ANQGSEA. The CDR3 sequence is CSARDRGQNEQFF. In DNA form, the CDR3 reads TGCAGCGCCCGGGACAGGGGGCAGAATGAGCAGTTCTTC.

CDR3 nucleotide sequence: TGTGCCAGCAGTCAGAGAGGGCCCCACGAGCAGTACTTC. Translating gives CASSQRGPHEQYF. The chain uses TRBV12-3 or TRBV12-4 and TRBJ2-7; maybe TRBD2 (5 bases). This CDR3 is 13 amino acids long. The V and J ends lost 5 bases and 5 bases respectively, with 13 bases between them.

The chain is built from TRBV9 and TRBJ2-2; D uncertain. Trimming removed 4 bases from V and 3 bases from J, with 10 bases in between. Germline CDR1 SGDLS, CDR2 YYNGEE. This CDR3 contains 14 residues. CDR3 bases: TGTGCCAGCAGCCTAAACAGTTACACCGGGGAGCTGTTTTTT. Its translation is CASSLNSYTGELFF.

The rearrangement joins TRBV7-3 to TRBJ2-7, with 9 bases matching TRBD2. With 5 bases clipped from V and 0 bases from J, the junction kept 5 bases outside the gene matches. The CDR3 has 15 amino acids. In germline, CDR1 is SGHTA, CDR2 FQGTGA. CDR3 sequence reads: CASSPSGGSSYEQYF. Written as DNA, the CDR3 is TGTGCCAGCAGCCCGAGCGGGGGGAGCTCCTACGAGCAGTACTTC.

The rearrangement uses TRBV20-1 and TRBJ2-4; the D is unclear. Looked up from germline, CDR1 is DFQATT and CDR2 is SNEGSKA (reference sequence). V was cut by 4 bases and J by 2 bases, with 9 bases left in between. The CDR3 runs 13 residues. CDR3 DNA sequence: TGCAGTGCTACTCCCTATACCAAAAACATTCAGTACTTC. Translated, it gives CSATPYTKNIQYF.

This clonotype occurred once. The chain's CDR3 is CASSPSGGLETQYF. The CDR3 nucleotides read TGTGCCAGCAGCCCGTCGGGCGGCCTAGAGACCCAGTACTTC. This chain links TRBV3-1 with TRBJ2-5; D is uncertain. V lost 4 bases to trimming and J lost 4 bases, with 13 bases between them. CDR3 length: 14 residues. The germline CDR1 and CDR2 sequences are LGHDT and YNNKEL (reference sequence).

The J gene is TRBJ2-1, the V gene TRBV28, with D tentatively TRBD1 or TRBD2 (6 bases each). The CDR3 is 14 residues long. CDR1 and CDR2 (germline): MDHEN, SYDVKM. V lost 7 bases and J lost 5, with 15 bases in between. In DNA, the CDR3 is TGTGCCAGCATGAGGAGGGGGGCTCACAATGAGCAGTTCTTC. Its translation is CASMRRGAHNEQFF.

The chain uses TRBV11-2 and TRBJ2-5, with D perhaps TRBD1 or TRBD2 (5 bases each). CDR1 is SGHAT, CDR2 FQNNGV, per germline. Trimming took off 5 bases at V and 5 bases at J, with 21 bases between the two ends. CDR3 length equals 16 residues. The CDR3 region is CASSRPIGTGGETQYF. CDR3 coding DNA: TGTGCCAGCAGCCGACCTATCGGAACAGGCGGGGAGACCCAGTACTTC. The complete variable domain, with remaining parts taken from reference TRBV11-2 and TRBJ2-5, reads EAGVAQSPRYKIIEKRQSVAFWCNPISGHATLYWYQQILGQGPKLLIQFQNNGVVDDSQLPKDRFSAERLKGVDSTLKIQPAKLEDSAVYLCASSRPIGTGGETQYFGPGTRLLVL.

The chain is built from TRBV20-1 and TRBJ1-6; 7 bases are a match to TRBD1. This CDR3 spans 13 amino acids. J was trimmed by 10 bases and V by 6 bases; bases with no gene match: 9. From germline, CDR1 is DFQATT and CDR2 SNEGSKA (reference sequence). CDR3 nucleotides: TGCAGTGCCCGTACAGGGGCCCTCTCACCCCTCCACTTT. This encodes CSARTGALSPLHF.

The chain combines TRBV7-8 with TRBJ2-7, with 10 bases that match TRBD1. Trimming at V came to 5 bases and at J to 7 bases, leaving 8 bases not matched to a gene. This CDR3 has 14 residues. Looked up from germline, CDR1 is SGHVS and CDR2 is FQNEAQ. In nucleotides, the CDR3 is TGTGCCAGCAGCAAACCCGGGACAGGGGAAGAGCAGTACTTC. Its protein product is CASSKPGTGEEQYF.

The chain uses TRBV15 and TRBJ1-1; D is unresolved. CDR1 and CDR2 from the germline V gene are LNHNV and YYDKDF (reference sequence). Trimming took off 6 bases at V and 0 bases at J, with 8 bases between the two ends. The CDR3 consists of 13 residues. The DNA of the CDR3 is TGTGCCACCAGACCGGATTTGAACACTGAAGCTTTCTTT. Translation gives CATRPDLNTEAFF.

The CDR3 bases are TGTGCCAGCAGCCAAGACGGGGGGTACACAGATACGCAGTATTTT. Its protein is CASSQDGGYTDTQYF. This chain uses TRBV3-1 with TRBJ2-3; TRBD2 aligns across 7 bases. The CDR3 totals 15 residues. Germline loops: CDR1 LGHDT, CDR2 YNNKEL (reference sequence). The J segment lost 2 bases and the V segment lost 0 bases, leaving 2 bases of the junction unmatched.

The chain combines TRBV2 with TRBJ2-4; maybe TRBD1 (6 bases). The ends were cut back, 6 bases at V and 3 bases at J, with 15 bases in the middle. The CDR3 sequence is 15 residues long. Germline loops: CDR1 SNHLY, CDR2 FYNNEI. In DNA form, the CDR3 reads TGTGCCAGCAGCGGCCGACAGGACGGCAAAAACATTCAGTACTTC. Translating it yields CASSGRQDGKNIQYF.

V usage is TRBV18 and J usage is TRBJ1-6; no firm D call. The CDR3 length is 15 residues. Germline CDR1 KGHSH, CDR2 LQKENI. The V end lost 3 bases, the J end lost 4 bases, and 10 bases lay between the germline ends. For the CDR3, the DNA is TGTGCCAGCTCACCCGACGCGGGATATAATTCACCCCTCCACTTT. Amino acids: CASSPDAGYNSPLHF. Drawing the rest from reference TRBV18 and TRBJ1-6, the complete variable domain is NAGVMQNPRHLVRRRGQEARLRCSPMKGHSHVYWYRQLPEEGLKFMVYLQKENIIDESGMPKERFSAEFPKEGPSILRIQQVVRGDSAAYFCASSPDAGYNSPLHFGNGTRLTVT.

The chain has TRBV6-5 and TRBJ2-3; a possible D gene is TRBD2 (6 bases). Trimming removed 4 bases from V and 2 bases from J, with 10 bases in between. Germline assignment: CDR1 MNHEY and CDR2 SVGAGI. The CDR3 spans 14 residues. The CDR3 loop reads CASSSKRATDTQYF. Here the CDR3 DNA reads TGTGCCAGCAGTTCCAAGCGGGCCACAGATACGCAGTATTTT.